The clone carrying this T cell receptor beta chain occurred once. The source of the sample is a study of T cells in Graves' hyperthyroidism and ophthalmopathy. Across the study: Peripheral blood was acquired at first diagnosis, ahead of any therapy whatsoever.

TCR beta CDR3 sequences were amplified from RNA transcripts. A first-round RT-PCR of the TCR CDR3 used the HTBI primer set. Each CDR3 protein is one row after TCRdb ran MiXCR on the multiplex PCR reads. The data show 37,000 or so distinct CDR3 sequences, about 47% seen once. Germline CDR1 and CDR2: DFQATT and SNEGSKA (reference sequence). V was clipped by 2 bases and J by 8 bases; unmatched bases: 3. The CDR3 consists of 13 residues. The TCR was taken from a man in his forties or fifties with Graves' ophthalmopathy. The chain is built from TRBV20-1 and TRBJ2-1, with 10 bases matching TRBD1. The sequencing input was blood. The CDR3 bases are TGCAGTGCTAGAACCGGGACAGGGGATGAGCAGTTCTTC. Translated, it gives CSARTGTGDEQFF.